The 32 T cell receptor beta chains given below trace back to one sample, sequenced in a study of regulatory T cells in long-lasting Graves disease. Time point reported: newly diagnosed GD, antithyroid drugs for less than 3 months. TCR sequences were obtained from RNA taken from PBMCs. HTBI primers from iRepertoire and Arm-PCR of CDR3 regions yielded the TCR beta libraries. MiXCR was run by TCRdb on the multiplex PCR reads, yielding one entry per CDR3 protein. This sample has around 500,000 distinct CDR3 sequences; 15% to 20% occur once, and the top ten carry 25%. This sample also appeared in a second study, on T cells in Graves' hyperthyroidism and ophthalmopathy.

This sample comprised peripheral blood mononuclear cells (PBMCs), obtained at new diagnosis, from a patient treated with antithyroid drugs. These receptors were obtained from a woman aged 35 to 59 with Graves disease.

This chain connects TRBV19 to TRBJ1-6, with a weak D call TRBD1 (6 bases). Per germline, CDR1 LNHDA and CDR2 SQIVND (reference sequence). Trimming pared 7 bases from V and 7 bases from J, leaving 14 bases between. The CDR3 is made up of 14 amino acids. The CDR3 loop reads CASTPGAANSPLHF. CDR3 DNA sequence: TGTGCCAGTACCCCAGGGGCGGCCAATTCACCCCTCCACTTT.

A few counts support this clonotype. V usage is TRBV18 and J usage is TRBJ1-1; D uncertain. The CDR3 has 14 residues. Trimming took off 6 bases at V and 3 bases at J, with 14 bases between the two ends. Germline V gene lookup returns CDR1 KGHSH and CDR2 LQKENI. CDR3 sequence (DNA): TGTGCCAGCTCCCTTATACGGGAGGACACTGAAGCTTTCTTT. Its protein is CASSLIREDTEAFF.

The V and J genes are TRBV19 and TRBJ2-5; D is possibly TRBD1 (7 bases). The CDR3 spans 15 residues. Germline CDR1 LNHDA, CDR2 SQIVND (reference sequence). Trimming cost V 5 bases and J 1 base, with 14 bases left between them. The CDR3 reads CASSPGGGLQETQYF. In nucleotides, the CDR3 is TGTGCCAGTAGTCCAGGGGGAGGCCTCCAAGAGACCCAGTACTTC.

There are many counts of this clonotype. The rearrangement uses TRBV7-9 and TRBJ2-5; either TRBD1 or TRBD2 may supply D (6 bases each). Germline assignment: CDR1 SEHNR and CDR2 FQNEAQ (reference sequence). The CDR3 runs to 16 residues. Between the trimmed V and J ends, which lost 5 bases and 4 bases, there was a span of 20 bases. CDR3 protein: CASSPGGLLGGETQYF. Here the CDR3 DNA reads TGTGCCAGCAGCCCCGGGGGCCTTCTGGGCGGAGAGACCCAGTACTTC.

The chain has TRBV6-1 and TRBJ2-7; D is perhaps TRBD1 or TRBD2 (5 bases each). From germline, CDR1 is MNHNS and CDR2 SASEGT. V was cut by 4 bases and J by 4 bases, with 8 bases left in between. The CDR3 contains 12 residues. The CDR3 DNA reads TGTGCCAGCAGTGTGAGGGGTTACGAGCAGTACTTC. Translated: CASSVRGYEQYF.

This clonotype showed up many times. The chain combines TRBV6-5 with TRBJ1-2; the D is unclear. The ends were cut back, 4 bases at V and 6 bases at J, with 12 bases in the middle. Germline CDR1 reads MNHEY; CDR2 reads SVGAGI. This CDR3 spans 13 amino acids. The CDR3 DNA follows: TGTGCCAGCAGTTCCTTTACAGAGGATGGCTACACCTTC. Translating gives CASSSFTEDGYTF.

With respect to this clonotype: A far more abundant clone sits one base away, making this likely a read error. The chain combines TRBV7-9 with TRBJ2-3; D not resolved. The germline V and J ends were trimmed by 4 bases and 2 bases, with 10 bases remaining between them. The CDR3 sequence is 14 residues long. Germline V lookup: CDR1 SEHNR, CDR2 FQNEAQ (reference sequence). The CDR3 region has the DNA TGTGCCAGCAGCTCCGGGCCCCACACAGATACGCAGTATTTT. Its protein is CASSSGPHTDTQYF.

This clonotype has ten or more counts. The chain employs TRBV7-2 and TRBJ2-1; TRBD2 might be the D (5 bases). The germline V gene has CDR1 SGHTA and CDR2 FQGNSA. V was pared by 2 bases and J by 3 bases, with 11 bases between. The CDR3 covers 15 residues. CDR3 nucleotide sequence: TGTGCCAGCAGCTTACTAGCTTGGGGCTACAATGAGCAGTTCTTC. Encoded protein: CASSLLAWGYNEQFF.

The chain links TRBV27 to TRBJ2-3; 7 nucleotides align to TRBD1. The CDR3 covers 16 residues. With V trimmed by 4 bases and J by 1 base, 8 bases remained unmatched. Germline CDR1 and CDR2: MNHEY and SMNVEV (reference sequence). CDR3: CASSSYTTGGTDTQYF. The CDR3 DNA reads as TGTGCCAGCAGTTCCTATACAACAGGGGGCACAGATACGCAGTATTTT.

This clonotype was seen only a few times. V usage is TRBV18 and J usage is TRBJ1-3; a possible D gene is TRBD1 (5 bases). With 4 bases removed from V and 4 bases from J, the gap between germline ends came to 17 bases. CDR1 and CDR2 (germline): KGHSH, LQKENI. This CDR3 contains 16 residues. DNA of the CDR3: TGTGCCAGCTCACTTCCACAGGAGGGGCCAGGAAACACCATATATTTT. This codes for CASSLPQEGPGNTIYF.

This clonotype turned up a few times. This chain uses TRBV28 with TRBJ1-2; 10 positions match TRBD1. The CDR3 runs 15 residues. Germline values: CDR1 MDHEN, CDR2 SYDVKM. The V and J ends lost 2 bases and 2 bases, in that order; junction bases with no gene match: 2. The CDR3 bases are TGTGCCAGCAGTTTACCGGGACAGGGGAACTATGGCTACACCTTC. Translation: CASSLPGQGNYGYTF.

This clonotype was picked up many times. This rearrangement joins TRBV28 to TRBJ2-7; maybe TRBD2 (5 bases). Germline V gene data show CDR1 as MDHEN and CDR2 as SYDVKM. V shed 3 bases and J shed 2 bases, with 8 bases lying between them. This CDR3 region has 13 residues. This chain's CDR3 is CASSLRVPYEQYF. The CDR3 coding sequence is TGTGCCAGCAGTTTGCGGGTCCCCTACGAGCAGTACTTC.

The chain is built from TRBV9 and TRBJ1-3; D not resolved. Trimming removed 3 bases from V and 0 bases from J, with 22 bases in between. The CDR3 extends over 19 amino acids. Germline CDR1 is SGDLS and CDR2 is YYNGEE. The CDR3 reads CASSAHLVATERSGNTIYF. In nucleotides, the CDR3 is TGTGCCAGCAGCGCCCATCTTGTGGCCACAGAGCGCTCTGGAAACACCATATATTTT.

The table lists this clonotype with many counts. This chain uses TRBV5-1 with TRBJ2-3, with D maybe TRBD2 (7 bases). The CDR3 covers 15 residues. The V end was cut by 0 bases, the J end by 2 bases, with 10 bases between. Germline V gene data show CDR1 as SGHRS and CDR2 as YFSETQ. CDR3 region: CASSLAAGATDTQYF. CDR3 sequence (DNA): TGCGCCAGCAGCTTGGCCGCGGGGGCCACAGATACGCAGTATTTT.

This clonotype was detected ten times or more. The chain is built from TRBV29-1 and TRBJ1-5; no reliable D call. Per the germline V gene, CDR1 is SQVTM and CDR2 is ANQGSEA. V lost 6 bases and J lost 2, with 11 bases in between. CDR3 length: 13 amino acids. This CDR3 is CSVTQAGNQPQHF. DNA of the CDR3: TGCAGCGTCACGCAGGCTGGCAATCAGCCCCAGCATTTT.

This clonotype came up many times. The gene calls are TRBV7-8 and TRBJ2-1; 7 bases align to TRBD2. The CDR3 is 15 amino acids. The germline gives CDR1 SGHVS, CDR2 FQNEAQ. V lost 5 bases to trimming and J lost 4 bases; unmatched junction nucleotides: 8. CDR3 in amino acids: CASSVRGDPYNEQFF. CDR3 DNA: TGTGCCAGCAGCGTTCGGGGGGACCCTTACAATGAGCAGTTCTTC.

This clonotype was found many times. The V and J genes are TRBV2 and TRBJ1-1; unclear D gene. V gave up 8 bases and J gave up 2 bases, with 12 bases separating them. Germline lookup yields CDR1 SNHLY and CDR2 FYNNEI. This CDR3 comprises 13 residues. CDR3 sequence: CASVKDGNTEAFF. The DNA of the CDR3 is TGTGCCAGCGTAAAGGACGGCAACACTGAAGCTTTCTTT.

This clonotype has at least ten counts. The V gene is TRBV18, the J gene TRBJ2-7; 11 nucleotides align to TRBD1. This CDR3 contains 14 residues. CDR1 KGHSH and CDR2 LQKENI come from the germline V gene. The junction had 0 bases not matched to a gene; V was cut back by 5 bases and J by 0 bases. The CDR3 coding sequence is TGTGCCAGCTCAGGGACAGGGGGCTCCTACGAGCAGTACTTC. It specifies CASSGTGGSYEQYF. The complete variable domain, with remaining parts taken from reference TRBV18 and TRBJ2-7, reads NAGVMQNPRHLVRRRGQEARLRCSPMKGHSHVYWYRQLPEEGLKFMVYLQKENIIDESGMPKERFSAEFPKEGPSILRIQQVVRGDSAAYFCASSGTGGSYEQYFGPGTRLTVT.

This clonotype was counted many times. This rearrangement joins TRBV12-3 or TRBV12-4 to TRBJ1-2; D is ambiguous. This CDR3 has 13 residues. Deletions cut 5 bases from V and 4 bases from J, with 11 bases between. In nucleotides, the CDR3 is TGTGCCAGCAGTCGGACGATGAGCTATGGCTACACCTTC. This encodes CASSRTMSYGYTF.

In this sample, this clonotype turned up many times. The chain joins TRBV6-1 to TRBJ2-3; D is ambiguous. Germline V gene data show CDR1 as MNHNS and CDR2 as SASEGT. Between the trimmed V and J ends, which lost 6 bases and 0 bases, there was a span of 7 bases. The CDR3 spans 13 residues. CDR3 nucleotide sequence: TGTGCCAGCAGATTTGGAAGCACAGATACGCAGTATTTT. It is translated as CASRFGSTDTQYF.

The rearrangement joins TRBV5-5 to TRBJ1-1; 7 nucleotides align to TRBD1. The CDR3 runs to 14 residues. The germline V gene encodes CDR1 SGHKS and CDR2 YYEKEE (reference sequence). Losses at the gene ends were 4 bases for V and 6 bases for J; bases not matched to a gene: 9. DNA of the CDR3: TGTGCCAGCAGCCGACGGGACAGAGAGTCTGAAGCTTTCTTT. This codes for CASSRRDRESEAFF.

There are many counts of this clonotype. A clone one base away is much larger, so this may be a read error. The chain joins TRBV3-1 to TRBJ1-5; a possible D gene is TRBD1 (6 bases). V dropped 3 bases and J dropped 6 bases, with 9 bases sitting between them. This CDR3 has 13 amino acids. Germline CDR1 is LGHDT and CDR2 is YNNKEL (reference sequence). CDR3 amino acids: CASSHGRGQPQHF. The CDR3 DNA sequence: TGTGCCAGCAGCCACGGCAGGGGTCAGCCCCAGCATTTT.

The chain uses TRBV19 and TRBJ2-7, with TRBD2 matching over 8 bases. CDR1 and CDR2 (germline): LNHDA, SQIVND (reference sequence). This CDR3 contains 15 residues. With 5 bases clipped from V and 5 bases from J, the junction kept 11 bases outside the gene matches. CDR3 bases: TGTGCCAGTAGTGTCAGCGGGGGTTCGAGGAACGAGCAGTACTTC. Residues: CASSVSGGSRNEQYF.

This clonotype was seen only a few times. This chain links TRBV7-3 with TRBJ1-6; 7 bases align to TRBD1. Germline CDR1 is SGHTA and CDR2 is FQGTGA. The CDR3 has 13 amino acids. Trimming at V came to 5 bases and at J to 9 bases, leaving 4 bases not matched to a gene. CDR3 nucleotide sequence: TGTGCCAGCAGCGCCAACAGGGGTTCACCCCTCCACTTT. It is translated as CASSANRGSPLHF.

This clonotype was counted at least ten times. This chain uses TRBV11-2 with TRBJ2-3; no clear D gene. From germline, CDR1 is SGHAT and CDR2 FQNNGV. The CDR3 is 12 residues long. Trimming stripped 3 bases from V and 4 bases from J, with 5 bases between. The CDR3 spells CASSFGPDTQYF. The CDR3 DNA reads TGTGCCAGCAGCTTTGGACCAGATACGCAGTATTTT.

This clonotype has ten or more counts. The V and J genes are TRBV15 and TRBJ2-1; TRBD1 matches 9 bases. Trimming at V came to 3 bases and at J to 3 bases, leaving 3 bases not matched to a gene. CDR1 and CDR2 from the germline V gene are LNHNV and YYDKDF (reference sequence). The CDR3 totals 15 residues. The CDR3 reads CATSRGQGGYNEQFF. CDR3 DNA sequence: TGTGCCACCAGCAGGGGACAGGGCGGCTACAATGAGCAGTTCTTC.

This clonotype came up a few times. This rearrangement joins TRBV2 to TRBJ1-1, with unresolved D. The V gene lost 8 bases and the J gene lost 2 bases, with 12 bases spanning the gap. From germline, CDR1 is SNHLY and CDR2 FYNNEI. This CDR3 region has 13 residues. DNA of the CDR3: TGTGCCAGCGGCCTTTTTTTTAACACTGAAGCTTTCTTT. Translation gives CASGLFFNTEAFF.

This clonotype has at least ten counts. The chain employs TRBV2 and TRBJ2-1; D may be TRBD2 (6 bases). V gave up 5 bases and J gave up 7 bases, with 9 bases separating them. This CDR3 region has 12 residues. Germline values: CDR1 SNHLY, CDR2 FYNNEI. The CDR3 coding sequence is TGTGCCAGCAGTCGGAGGGGTAATGAGCAGTTCTTC. It specifies CASSRRGNEQFF.

Comments on this clonotype: This could be a read error, since a much larger clone is one nucleotide away. The chain carries TRBV4-1 and TRBJ1-1; D remains unclear. Trimming removed 3 bases at V and 0 bases at J, with 11 bases between. The CDR3 contains 15 residues. Germline V gene sequence: CDR1 MGHRA, CDR2 YSYEKL. CDR3 loop: CASSHSHSLNTEAFF. The DNA for the CDR3 is TGCGCCAGCAGCCACTCGCACAGCCTGAACACTGAAGCTTTCTTT.

This clonotype was detected only a few times. The chain joins TRBV6-2 or TRBV6-3 to TRBJ1-5; D perhaps matches TRBD1 (6 bases). The CDR3 loop spans 15 amino acids. V lost 5 bases and J 1 base, leaving 12 bases between the germline ends. CDR1 and CDR2 from the germline V gene are MNHEY and SVGEGT. The CDR3 bases are TGTGCCAGCAGTGTCAGAGGACAGAGCAATCAGCCCCAGCATTTT. Its translation: CASSVRGQSNQPQHF.

This clonotype was detected ten times or more. The chain combines TRBV29-1 with TRBJ2-7; possibly TRBD1 or TRBD2 for D (6 bases each). V was clipped by 6 bases and J by 3 bases, with 9 bases between them. CDR3 size: 11 residues. CDR1 is SQVTM, CDR2 ANQGSEA, per germline. The CDR3 sequence is CSVGGHYEQYF. Here the CDR3 DNA reads TGCAGCGTGGGGGGACACTACGAGCAGTACTTC.

V and J are TRBV27 and TRBJ2-1; D not resolved. Germline V gene lookup returns CDR1 MNHEY and CDR2 SMNVEV (reference sequence). CDR3 length: 12 amino acids. V lost 3 bases to trimming and J lost 7 bases, with 7 bases between them. In DNA form, the CDR3 reads TGTGCCAGCAGTTTGAATCCTAATGAGCAGTTCTTC. It is translated as CASSLNPNEQFF.